This TCR beta chain was identified in a study of CD8+CD57+ T cells in acquired aplastic anemia. Comments on this clonotype: At one of its ends the junction is not consistent with the germline gene, which may arise from a read error.

Genomic DNA provided the template from which TCR beta VDJ and CDR3 profiles were obtained. TCRdb fed the reads into MiXCR, producing one record per CDR3 protein. The table includes roughly 130,000 distinct CDR3 sequences, 48% detected once. CDR1 is LNHDA, CDR2 SQIVND, per germline (reference sequence). The CDR3 totals 14 residues. The rearrangement links TRBV19 to TRBJ2-7; 11 positions agree with TRBD1. Source material: sorted CD4+, CD8+, or CD8+CD57+ T cells (not recorded which) from PBMCs. This TCR came from a human donor in good health, serving as a control. In nucleotides, the CDR3 is TGTACCAGTAGTATGGGACAGGGGGTCTACGAGCAGTACTTC. Translation gives CTSSMGQGVYEQYF.